These 15 T cell receptor beta chains were sequenced from one sample in a study of Graves' ophthalmopathy and Graves' hyperthyroidism. Amplification from RNA transcripts yielded the TCR beta CDR3 regions. The first round was an RT-PCR with HTBI primers, and the second round was a multiplex PCR. Using its own MiXCR run on the multiplex PCR reads, TCRdb lists one record per CDR3 protein. The sample records 300,000 to 450,000 distinct CDR3 sequences, 15% to 20% being singletons. Sequenced input: peripheral blood. The receptors shown here come from an adult woman with stable Graves' hyperthyroidism.

This clonotype has ten or more counts. V is TRBV12-5 and J is TRBJ1-2; possibly TRBD1 for D (6 bases). The CDR3 is 14 amino acids. Germline V CDR1 and CDR2: LGHNT, FRNRAP. V lost 1 base to trimming and J lost 5 bases, with 11 bases between them. The CDR3 region is CASGLEDSLYGYTF. In nucleotides, the CDR3 is TGTGCTAGTGGTTTGGAGGACAGTCTGTATGGCTACACCTTC.

This clonotype was counted ten times or more. A junction boundary mismatches the germline segment, possibly from a read error. The rearrangement joins TRBV6-2 or TRBV6-3 to TRBJ2-7; D may be TRBD2 (6 bases). The CDR3 has 15 residues. CDR1 and CDR2 from the germline V gene are MNHEY and SVGEGT. CDR3 amino acids: CASGYSTSRSDEQYF. CDR3 nucleotides: TGTGCCAGCGGTTACTCCACTAGCAGGTCGGACGAGCAGTACTTC.

The rearrangement uses TRBV4-1 and TRBJ2-2; D is unresolved. Trimming shortened V by 2 bases and J by 0 bases, and 10 bases separated the two germline ends. This CDR3 region has 16 residues. CDR1 MGHRA and CDR2 YSYEKL come from the germline V gene. CDR3 residues: CASSQSGFANTGELFF. CDR3 nucleotides: TGCGCCAGCAGCCAATCTGGCTTCGCGAACACCGGGGAGCTGTTTTTT.

The table lists this clonotype with many counts. J is TRBJ1-1 and V is TRBV6-5, with 9 nucleotides matching TRBD1. The CDR3 sequence is 16 residues long. Unmatched junction bases numbered 10, after V lost 0 bases and J lost 8 bases. CDR1 is MNHEY and CDR2 is SVGAGI in the germline V gene. The CDR3 loop is CASSYSTFRDREEAFF. The CDR3 bases are TGTGCCAGCAGTTACTCAACCTTTAGGGACAGGGAAGAAGCTTTCTTT.

V is TRBV12-3 or TRBV12-4 and J is TRBJ1-1; D not certain. V shed 7 bases and J shed 7 bases, with 13 bases lying between them. The CDR3 length is 12 residues. The CDR3 nucleotides are TGTGCCAGCACCCTGATGGGGAGTGAAGCTTTCTTT. This sequence encodes CASTLMGSEAFF.

This clonotype has a count of ten or more. J is TRBJ2-7 and V is TRBV20-1; TRBD2 aligns across 12 bases. CDR1 and CDR2 (germline): DFQATT, SNEGSKA (reference sequence). V lost 6 bases, J lost 9 bases, and 18 bases stayed unmatched. The CDR3 contains 16 residues. DNA of the CDR3: TGCAGTGCGGAAACTAGCGGGAGGCCGGTTTCCTTTCGGCAGTACTTC. Its translation: CSAETSGRPVSFRQYF.

V is TRBV30 and J is TRBJ2-7, with TRBD1 identical over 8 bases. The V gene end was trimmed by 1 base and the J gene end by 10 bases; junction bases not matched to a gene: 9. CDR1 is GTSNPN and CDR2 is SVGIG in the germline V gene (reference sequence). This CDR3 contains 13 residues. The CDR3 sequence: CAWSARPGQDQYF. The CDR3 DNA reads TGTGCCTGGAGTGCGCGACCGGGACAGGATCAGTACTTC.

In its sample, this clonotype was seen many times. V is TRBV27 and J is TRBJ2-7; 9 bases align to TRBD1. The germline CDR1 and CDR2 sequences are MNHEY and SMNVEV (reference sequence). CDR3 length: 16 residues. V was pared by 3 bases and J by 0 bases, with 6 bases of the junction left unmatched. CDR3: CASSFNRDRVSYEQYF. For the CDR3, the DNA is TGTGCCAGCAGTTTCAACCGGGACAGGGTCTCCTACGAGCAGTACTTC.

There are many counts of this clonotype. The V gene is TRBV24-1, the J gene TRBJ2-5; 8 nucleotides match TRBD1. The CDR3 extends over 16 amino acids. Germline V CDR1 and CDR2: KGHDR, SFDVKD. V lost 4 bases to trimming and J lost 0 bases; unmatched junction nucleotides: 6. In nucleotides, the CDR3 is TGTGCCACCAGTGACCGTCTGACAGGGGACCAAGAGACCCAGTACTTC. This sequence encodes CATSDRLTGDQETQYF.

This clonotype was seen ten or more times. This chain links TRBV5-1 with TRBJ2-5; D assignment may be TRBD1 or TRBD2 (5 bases each). Per germline, CDR1 SGHRS and CDR2 YFSETQ. Deletions cut 0 bases from V and 2 bases from J, with 11 bases between. The CDR3 extends over 15 amino acids. CDR3 loop: CASSLGEGIQETQYF. The CDR3 DNA reads TGCGCCAGCAGCTTGGGCGAGGGGATTCAAGAGACCCAGTACTTC.

The chain combines TRBV4-2 with TRBJ2-2, with D uncertain. The CDR3 loop spans 16 amino acids. V lost 0 bases and J 5 bases, leaving 13 bases between the germline ends. Germline V gene data show CDR1 as LGHNA and CDR2 as YNFKEQ. The DNA of the CDR3 is TGTGCCAGCAGCCAAGATATGGAGCCCCGGACCGGGGAGCTGTTTTTT. Its translation is CASSQDMEPRTGELFF.

This sequence joins TRBV12-3 or TRBV12-4 and TRBJ1-1; TRBD1 matches at 7 bases. The length of the CDR3 is 14 residues. V trimming: 3 bases; J trimming: 7 bases; junction bases outside the gene matches: 8. CDR3 DNA: TGTGCCAGCAGTTTGGAGGGGGCGGATATTGAAGCTTTCTTT. Protein: CASSLEGADIEAFF.

This clonotype was found a few times. The junction departs from the called germline gene at one end, perhaps through a read error. The chain couples TRBV11-3 to TRBJ2-5, with 7 bases lining up with TRBD2. Per germline, CDR1 SGHNT and CDR2 YENEEA. The CDR3 length is 17 residues. CDR3 DNA: TGTGCCAGCAGCTTTAACTCGCGCGGGAGTCGTCAAGAGACCAAGTACTTC. This encodes CASSFNSRGSRQETKYF.

This clonotype has ten or more counts. The chain is built from TRBV6-5 and TRBJ1-2, with D perhaps TRBD1 (6 bases). The CDR3 has 13 residues. V lost 8 bases, J lost 3 bases, and 13 bases lay in between. The germline gives CDR1 MNHEY, CDR2 SVGAGI. The CDR3 nucleotides read TGTGCCAGCGATACAGGGTGGGACTATGGCTACACCTTC. It encodes CASDTGWDYGYTF.

This clonotype was counted at least ten times. The genes are TRBV20-1 and TRBJ1-6, with 8 bases fitting TRBD1. Unmatched junction bases numbered 15, after V lost 2 bases and J lost 6 bases. Per the germline V gene, CDR1 is DFQATT and CDR2 is SNEGSKA (reference sequence). This CDR3 has 18 amino acids. This CDR3 is CSARRGGFGDRGNSPLHF. As DNA, the CDR3 is TGCAGTGCTAGACGCGGGGGGTTTGGTGACAGGGGTAATTCACCCCTCCACTTT.